One and the same sample provided the 28 T cell receptor beta chains below, sequenced in a study of cytomegalovirus exposure and HLA in healthy donors. The PCR had 60 Vbeta and 13 Jbeta primers. Sequencing was performed with immunoSEQ multiplex PCR; in TCRdb, only in-frame clones are kept and a portion is missing. The sample carries under 140,000 clones, around 80% recorded once. The sequencing input was PBMCs. Every receptor here comes from a woman aged 55-70 years in good health and CMV-seropositive.

The V gene is TRBV2, the J gene TRBJ1-1, with a tentative D call TRBD1 (5 bases). This CDR3 is built from 17 residues. The ends were cut back, 4 bases at V and 0 bases at J, with 18 bases in the middle. Germline assignment: CDR1 SNHLY and CDR2 FYNNEI. CDR3 coding DNA: TGTGCCAGCAGTGGGTCGGGGGGGAGGACGATGAACACTGAAGCTTTCTTT. It codes for CASSGSGGRTMNTEAFF.

This sequence joins TRBV5-1 and TRBJ2-7; 8 positions match TRBD1. The length of the CDR3 is 15 residues. Germline CDR1 reads SGHRS; CDR2 reads YFSETQ. V shed 4 bases, J shed 2 bases, and the junction held 8 bases outside the gene matches. CDR3 bases: TGCGCCAGCAGCCCAAGACAGGGGATGCCCTACGAGCAGTACTTC. Its translation: CASSPRQGMPYEQYF.

The chain employs TRBV2 and TRBJ1-4, with D perhaps matching TRBD1 (5 bases). The CDR3 is 13 residues long. Trimming pared 2 bases from V and 10 bases from J, leaving 11 bases between. The germline V gene encodes CDR1 SNHLY and CDR2 FYNNEI. CDR3 sequence (DNA): TGTGCCAGCAGTGAAAACATAGGGGTAAAACTGTTTTTT. It yields the protein CASSENIGVKLFF.

The rearrangement joins TRBV20-1 to TRBJ1-1; perhaps TRBD1 as D (6 bases). V lost 4 bases to trimming and J lost 9 bases, with 12 bases between them. There are 11 residues in the CDR3. Germline V gene sequence: CDR1 DFQATT, CDR2 SNEGSKA (reference sequence). The chain's CDR3 is CSATGRDKAFF. CDR3 DNA sequence: TGCAGTGCTACTGGCCGGGACAAAGCTTTCTTT.

This clone occurred once. The chain recombines TRBV28 with TRBJ2-3; TRBD1 matches at 8 bases. Germline V gives CDR1 MDHEN, CDR2 SYDVKM. J gave up 1 base and V 7 bases, and 10 bases lay outside the gene matches. The CDR3 sequence is 16 residues long. CDR3 residues: CASNTAGTGGTDTQYF. The CDR3 DNA reads TGTGCCAGCAACACCGCCGGGACAGGTGGCACAGATACGCAGTATTTT.

This chain joins TRBV20-1 and TRBJ2-5; no reliable D call. Trimming removed 6 bases from V and 1 base from J, with 3 bases in between. Germline lookup yields CDR1 DFQATT and CDR2 SNEGSKA (reference sequence). CDR3 size: 10 residues. The CDR3 is CSAGQETQYF. CDR3 DNA: TGCAGTGCCGGCCAAGAGACCCAGTACTTC.

In this sample, this clone turned up a few times. The V and J genes are TRBV4-2 and TRBJ1-4; no definite D call. The V end lost 0 bases, the J end lost 7 bases, and 9 bases lay between the germline ends. Germline V gene lookup returns CDR1 LGHNA and CDR2 YNFKEQ. CDR3 length: 14 amino acids. The CDR3: CASSQDWEAEKLFF. The CDR3 nucleotides are TGTGCCAGCAGCCAAGACTGGGAGGCTGAAAAACTGTTTTTT.

The CDR3 region is CASSYGQGAINGYTF. For the CDR3, the DNA is TGTGCCAGCAGTTATGGACAGGGGGCGATCAATGGCTACACCTTC. This chain joins TRBV6-6 and TRBJ1-2; 11 bases map to TRBD1. With V trimmed by 3 bases and J by 6 bases, 6 bases remained unmatched. CDR3 length equals 15 residues. In germline, CDR1 is MNHNY, CDR2 SVGAGI (reference sequence).

J is TRBJ1-3 and V is TRBV5-1; 11 bases are shared with TRBD1. Germline trimming cut 0 bases from V and 0 bases from J; bases unmatched to any gene: 2. CDR1 and CDR2 (germline): SGHRS, YFSETQ. The CDR3 runs 17 residues. The CDR3 region has the DNA TGCGCCAGCAGCTTGGCTGGGACAGGGGGCTCTGGAAACACCATATATTTT. This encodes CASSLAGTGGSGNTIYF.

The chain uses TRBV7-2 and TRBJ2-1, with 9 nucleotides matching TRBD2. The J segment lost 12 bases and the V segment lost 1 base, leaving 16 bases of the junction unmatched. Germline-derived CDR1 and CDR2 are SGHTA and FQGNSA. The CDR3 runs 17 residues. CDR3 sequence: CASSLVSSLAGGPGQFF. In nucleotides, the CDR3 is TGTGCCAGCAGCTTAGTTTCGTCGCTCGCGGGAGGGCCGGGGCAGTTCTTC.

This clone was seen just once. The chain employs TRBV9 and TRBJ2-7, with 7 bases lining up with TRBD1. After removal of 0 bases from V and 2 bases from J, the junction contained 5 bases not matched to a gene. The CDR3 loop spans 15 amino acids. Per germline, CDR1 SGDLS and CDR2 YYNGEE. DNA for the CDR3: TGTGCCAGCAGCGTAGGGCCAGGGGGAACCTACGAGCAGTACTTC. Translated: CASSVGPGGTYEQYF.

This clone showed up just once. The chain couples TRBV6-5 to TRBJ1-2, with 7 bases lining up with TRBD1. Germline trimming cut 8 bases from V and 0 bases from J; bases unmatched to any gene: 6. There are 14 residues in the CDR3. In germline, CDR1 is MNHEY, CDR2 SVGAGI. DNA of the CDR3: TGTGCCAGCGGAAACAGGGGCGCTAACTATGGCTACACCTTC. The encoded protein is CASGNRGANYGYTF.

The chain joins TRBV4-1 to TRBJ1-5; D not resolved. The germline CDR1 and CDR2 sequences are MGHRA and YSYEKL. The germline V and J ends were trimmed by 3 bases and 0 bases, with 15 bases remaining between them. The CDR3 is 17 amino acids. Written as DNA, the CDR3 is TGCGCCAGCAGCCAGTTAACCGGGATCCTTAGCAATCAGCCCCAGCATTTT. This codes for CASSQLTGILSNQPQHF.

In this sample, this clone turned up a few times. The chain recombines TRBV4-1 with TRBJ1-4, with D possibly TRBD1 on 6 matching bases. The CDR3 totals 15 residues. The V end lost 3 bases, the J end lost 5 bases, and 13 bases lay between the germline ends. CDR1 is MGHRA and CDR2 is YSYEKL in the germline V gene. CDR3 bases: TGCGCCAGCAGCCATAAGGACAGTGGAAATGAAAAACTGTTTTTT. Translated, it gives CASSHKDSGNEKLFF.

The V call is TRBV5-4, the J call TRBJ2-5, with 10 bases identical to TRBD2. Losses at the gene ends were 4 bases for V and 5 bases for J; bases not matched to a gene: 8. The CDR3 loop spans 15 amino acids. CDR1 is SGHNT and CDR2 is YYREEE in the germline V gene (reference sequence). CDR3 DNA: TGTGCCAGCAGCGCACTAGCGGGATTCGGGGAGACCCAGTACTTC. Translated: CASSALAGFGETQYF.

This sequence joins TRBV7-9 and TRBJ2-3, with 8 bases fitting TRBD2. V trimming: 2 bases; J trimming: 5 bases; junction bases outside the gene matches: 9. This CDR3 comprises 16 residues. Per germline, CDR1 SEHNR and CDR2 FQNEAQ (reference sequence). The CDR3 DNA reads as TGTGCCAGCAGCTTATTATCAGCGGGAGCGGTAGATACGCAGTATTTT. Its translation is CASSLLSAGAVDTQYF.

The chain carries TRBV7-9 and TRBJ1-2; TRBD1 agrees at 8 bases. Germline CDR1 reads SEHNR; CDR2 reads FQNEAQ (reference sequence). There are 15 residues in the CDR3. V lost 6 bases to trimming and J lost 6 bases; unmatched junction nucleotides: 12. DNA of the CDR3: TGTGCCAGCAGAGGACCTGGACAGGGTAATGATGGCTACACCTTC. Its translation is CASRGPGQGNDGYTF.

This chain joins TRBV28 and TRBJ2-7; D not certain. The germline CDR1 and CDR2 sequences are MDHEN and SYDVKM. The length of the CDR3 is 12 residues. Trimming shortened V by 3 bases and J by 4 bases, and 7 bases separated the two germline ends. CDR3 sequence reads: CASSFMRYEQYF. CDR3 sequence (DNA): TGTGCCAGCAGTTTCATGAGATACGAGCAGTACTTC.

This clone was counted only a few times. The chain carries TRBV5-1 and TRBJ1-6; no clear D. Trimming cost V 0 bases and J 2 bases, with 12 bases left between them. This CDR3 region has 17 residues. Germline V gene sequence: CDR1 SGHRS, CDR2 YFSETQ. The CDR3 DNA is TGCGCCAGCAGCTTGGCCCCCAGAGGGCCCTATAATTCACCCCTCCACTTT. This translates into CASSLAPRGPYNSPLHF.

This clone was recorded once. This sequence joins TRBV5-4 and TRBJ1-1, with TRBD1 identical over 9 bases. CDR1 is SGHNT, CDR2 YYREEE, per germline (reference sequence). This CDR3 is 15 amino acids long. V lost 1 base and J lost 10; bases outside the gene matches: 11. Here the CDR3 DNA reads TGTGCCAGCAGCTTGATCGGGACAGGGTTTCGACGAGCTTTCTTT. Protein: CASSLIGTGFRRAFF.

The chain is built from TRBV5-1 and TRBJ2-5; 9 bases match TRBD2. In germline, CDR1 is SGHRS, CDR2 YFSETQ. This CDR3 spans 14 amino acids. J was trimmed by 4 bases and V by 4 bases; bases with no gene match: 5. CDR3 nucleotide sequence: TGCGCCAGCAGCCCAGGACTAGCGTCAGAGACCCAGTACTTC. Translating it yields CASSPGLASETQYF.

The chain links TRBV28 to TRBJ1-4; weak D call: TRBD1 (5 bases). CDR1 is MDHEN and CDR2 is SYDVKM in the germline V gene. Trimming left V 7 bases short and J 6 bases short, with 12 bases between. The CDR3 sequence is 13 residues long. CDR3 sequence reads: CASNIGRDEKLFF. The CDR3 DNA reads as TGTGCCAGCAATATTGGCAGGGATGAAAAACTGTTTTTT.

V and J are TRBV10-2 and TRBJ1-1; possible D gene TRBD1, 5 bases. CDR3 length equals 15 residues. Trimming shortened V by 7 bases and J by 6 bases, and 21 bases separated the two germline ends. Germline V gene lookup returns CDR1 WSHSY and CDR2 SAAADI. CDR3 amino acids: CASTFVGGWGAEAFF. For the CDR3, the DNA is TGCGCCAGCACTTTTGTCGGGGGTTGGGGGGCTGAAGCTTTCTTT.

CDR3 in amino acids: CASSQEVAQTFYEQYF. CDR3 coding DNA: TGCGCCAGCAGCCAAGAAGTAGCCCAAACCTTCTACGAGCAGTACTTC. The genes are TRBV4-1 and TRBJ2-7; D remains ambiguous. Germline V gene lookup returns CDR1 MGHRA and CDR2 YSYEKL. Trimming pared 0 bases from V and 3 bases from J, leaving 15 bases between. This CDR3 region has 16 residues.

V is TRBV7-9 and J is TRBJ1-4, with 10 bases aligning to TRBD1. Losses at the gene ends were 5 bases for V and 3 bases for J; bases not matched to a gene: 6. Germline loops: CDR1 SEHNR, CDR2 FQNEAQ (reference sequence). The CDR3 has 16 amino acids. Here the CDR3 DNA reads TGTGCCAGCAGCATAGACAGGGGGCGGTCTAATGAAAAACTGTTTTTT. Protein sequence: CASSIDRGRSNEKLFF. Full variable domain (missing parts from reference TRBV7-9 and TRBJ1-4): DTGVSQNPRHKITKRGQNVTFRCDPISEHNRLYWYRQTLGQGPEFLTYFQNEAQLEKSRLLSDRFSAERPKGSFSTLEIQRTEQGDSAMYLCASSIDRGRSNEKLFFGSGTQLSVL.

This clone has only one observation. This chain links TRBV9 with TRBJ2-2; 9 nucleotides align to TRBD1. V was pared by 2 bases and J by 4 bases, with 6 bases of the junction left unmatched. The CDR3 runs to 16 residues. CDR1 is SGDLS and CDR2 is YYNGEE in the germline V gene. The CDR3 nucleotides read TGTGCCAGCAGCGTTGGGGGACAGGGTTTCACCGGGGAGCTGTTTTTT. Translation gives CASSVGGQGFTGELFF. Filled out from reference TRBV9 and TRBJ2-2, the complete variable domain reads DSGVTQTPKHLITATGQRVTLRCSPRSGDLSVYWYQQSLDQGLQFLIQYYNGEERAKGNILERFSAQQFPDLHSELNLSSLELGDSALYFCASSVGGQGFTGELFFGEGSRLTVL.

This clone showed up just once. The rearrangement links TRBV7-2 to TRBJ1-1; a weak D match, TRBD1 (5 bases). From germline, CDR1 is SGHTA and CDR2 FQGNSA. This CDR3 has 18 amino acids. The V gene lost 5 bases and the J gene lost 6 bases, with 28 bases spanning the gap. DNA for the CDR3: TGTGCCAGCAGCCACATAATCGGTCCGGTACGCGGGGGATCTGAAGCTTTCTTT. Amino acids: CASSHIIGPVRGGSEAFF.

Only a few counts were recorded for this clone. V and J are TRBV4-2 and TRBJ1-4, with 7 nucleotides matching TRBD1. Trimming took 1 base from V and 5 from J; bases not matched to a gene: 7. The CDR3 has 16 residues. The V gene's germline CDR1 is LGHNA and CDR2 YNFKEQ. This chain's CDR3 is CASSQVGGRGNEKLFF. As DNA, the CDR3 is TGTGCCAGCAGCCAAGTTGGTGGCAGGGGGAATGAAAAACTGTTTTTT.